The clone carrying this TCR beta chain was observed a few times. Its antigen is unknown. The TCR beta CDR3 regions underwent amplification from RNA transcripts. In the first round, RT-PCR was carried out with HTBI primers, and a multiplex PCR formed the second round. One entry per CDR3 protein, called by TCRdb with MiXCR from the multiplex PCR reads. The sample lists roughly 350,000 distinct CDR3 sequences, roughly 17% occurring once. These data are taken from a study of Graves' ophthalmopathy and Graves' hyperthyroidism. Findings and caveats of the study: Blood repertoires reportedly contained most expanded thyroid clonotypes above 0.001 frequency.

The term stable hyperthyroidism indicated an absence of ophthalmopathy within 18 months of follow-up. Each hyperthyroidism patient was newly diagnosed, with under 2 months' duration, and aged 18 to 65. The diagnosis was founded upon clinical symptoms, serum thyroxine, TRAb, thyroid ultrasound and orbital computed tomography. Per germline, CDR1 SQVTM and CDR2 ANQGSEA. The V gene end was trimmed by 5 bases and the J gene end by 5 bases; junction bases not matched to a gene: 14. The length of the CDR3 is 18 residues. This chain uses TRBV29-1 with TRBJ2-5; 16 bases are a match to TRBD2. The receptor was derived from an adult woman with stable Graves' hyperthyroidism. The sample comprised peripheral blood. In nucleotides, the CDR3 is TGCAGCGTTACTTTCTCCGGGACTAGCGGGAGGGCCGTGGAGACCCAGTACTTC. The encoded protein is CSVTFSGTSGRAVETQYF.